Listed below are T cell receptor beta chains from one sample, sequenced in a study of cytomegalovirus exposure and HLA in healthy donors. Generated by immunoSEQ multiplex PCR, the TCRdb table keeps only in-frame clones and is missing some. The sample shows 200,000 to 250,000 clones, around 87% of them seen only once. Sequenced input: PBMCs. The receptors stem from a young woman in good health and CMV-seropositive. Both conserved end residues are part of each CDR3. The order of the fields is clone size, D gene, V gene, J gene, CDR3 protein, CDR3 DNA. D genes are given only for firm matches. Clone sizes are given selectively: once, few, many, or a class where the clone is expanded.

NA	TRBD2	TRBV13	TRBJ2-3	CASSQIAGVSADTQYF	TGTGCCAGCAGCCAAATAGCGGGAGTATCCGCAGATACGCAGTATTTT
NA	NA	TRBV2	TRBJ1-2	CASSEHGATSHGYTF	TGTGCCAGCAGTGAACATGGGGCAACGAGCCATGGCTACACCTTC
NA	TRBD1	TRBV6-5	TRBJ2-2	CASSSQQGQATGELFF	TGTGCCAGCAGTTCCCAGCAAGGACAGGCCACCGGGGAGCTGTTTTTT
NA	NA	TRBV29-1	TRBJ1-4	CSVAGFDEKLFF	TGCAGCGTTGCCGGGTTTGATGAAAAACTGTTTTTT
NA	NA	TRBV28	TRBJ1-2	CASSSGHRGSYGYTF	TGTGCCAGCAGTTCTGGACACCGGGGGTCCTATGGCTACACCTTC
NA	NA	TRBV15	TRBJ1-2	CATSRDSEVLYGYTF	TGTGCCACCAGCAGAGATTCGGAGGTCCTCTATGGCTACACCTTC
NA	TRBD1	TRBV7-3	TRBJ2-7	CASSVSGTGSTEQYF	TGTGCCAGCAGCGTCTCCGGGACAGGCTCGACCGAGCAGTACTTC
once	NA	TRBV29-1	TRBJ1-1	CSVESGVGAEAFF	TGCAGCGTTGAATCAGGGGTAGGGGCTGAAGCTTTCTTT
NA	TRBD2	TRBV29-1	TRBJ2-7	CSVVPGTSGYEQYF	TGCAGCGTTGTCCCCGGGACTAGCGGGTACGAGCAGTACTTC
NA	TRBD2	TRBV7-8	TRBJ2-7	CATSGASYEQYF	TGTGCTACTAGCGGGGCATCCTACGAGCAGTACTTC
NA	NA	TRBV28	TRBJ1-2	CASTFRVVNYGYTF	TGTGCCAGTACCTTCAGGGTTGTTAACTATGGCTACACCTTC
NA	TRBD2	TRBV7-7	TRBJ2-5	CASSSIAGSQETQYF	TGTGCCAGCAGCTCAATAGCGGGGTCCCAAGAGACCCAGTACTTC
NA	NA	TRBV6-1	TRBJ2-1	CASRRGIVEYNEQFF	TGTGCCAGCAGGCGCGGAATAGTGGAGTACAATGAGCAGTTCTTC
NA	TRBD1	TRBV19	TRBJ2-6	CATGEITGANVLTF	TGTGCGACAGGGGAAATAACTGGGGCCAACGTCCTGACTTTC
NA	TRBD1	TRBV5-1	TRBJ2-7	CASREDRSYEQYF	TGCGCCAGCAGGGAGGACAGGAGCTACGAGCAGTACTTC
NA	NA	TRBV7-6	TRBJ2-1	CASSLEAGYYNEQFF	TGTGCCAGCAGCTTAGAAGCGGGTTACTACAATGAGCAGTTCTTC
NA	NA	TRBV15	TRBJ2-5	CATSREGRQAQETQYF	TGTGCCACCAGCAGAGAAGGCCGGCAGGCCCAAGAGACCCAGTACTTC
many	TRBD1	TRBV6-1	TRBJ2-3	CASSEDRGPDTQYF	TGTGCCAGCAGTGAAGACAGGGGGCCAGATACGCAGTATTTT
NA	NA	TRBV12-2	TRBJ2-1	CASRLGGGSSYNEQFF	TGTGCAAGTCGCTTAGGCGGGGGGAGCTCCTACAATGAGCAGTTCTTC
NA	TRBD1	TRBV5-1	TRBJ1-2	CASSLGQPLNYGYTF	TGCGCCAGCAGCCTGGGACAGCCGTTAAACTATGGCTACACCTTC
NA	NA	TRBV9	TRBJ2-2	CASSARSTNTGELFF	TGTGCCAGCAGCGCCAGGTCCACGAACACCGGGGAGCTGTTTTTT
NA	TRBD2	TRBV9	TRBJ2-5	CASSVGLAGGETQYF	TGTGCCAGCAGCGTAGGACTAGCGGGAGGAGAGACCCAGTACTTC
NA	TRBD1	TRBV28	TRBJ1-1	CASSEGTGQGNTEAFF	TGTGCCAGCAGTGAGGGAACCGGACAGGGAAACACTGAAGCTTTCTTT
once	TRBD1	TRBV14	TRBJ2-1	CASSPRRTGIGEQFF	TGTGCCAGCAGCCCAAGAAGGACAGGGATCGGGGAGCAGTTCTTC
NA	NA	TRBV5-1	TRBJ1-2	CASSIDGYGYTF	TGCGCCAGCAGCATAGACGGGTATGGCTACACCTTC
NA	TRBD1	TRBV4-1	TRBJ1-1	CASSQVGRGDTEAFF	TGCGCCAGCAGCCAAGTGGGCAGGGGGGACACTGAAGCTTTCTTT
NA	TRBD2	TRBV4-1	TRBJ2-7	CASSQATSGSYEQYF	TGCGCCAGCAGCCAAGCAACTAGCGGGAGTTACGAGCAGTACTTC
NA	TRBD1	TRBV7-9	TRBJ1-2	CASSLEPGGFPGYTF	TGTGCCAGCAGCTTAGAACCAGGGGGGTTTCCTGGCTACACCTTC
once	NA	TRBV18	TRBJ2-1	CASSPQSDNEQFF	TGTGCCAGCTCACCTCAATCAGACAATGAGCAGTTCTTC
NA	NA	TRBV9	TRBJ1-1	CASSAGESMNTEAFF	TGTGCCAGCAGCGCCGGAGAGTCGATGAACACTGAAGCTTTCTTT
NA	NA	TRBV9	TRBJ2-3	CASSPLTRQTDTQYF	TGTGCCAGCAGCCCATTGACTAGACAAACAGATACGCAGTATTTT
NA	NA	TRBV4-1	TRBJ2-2	CASSQGATNTGELFF	TGCGCCAGCAGCCAAGGGGCCACGAACACCGGGGAGCTGTTTTTT
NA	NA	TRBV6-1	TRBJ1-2	CATGGELSYGYTF	TGTGCCACTGGCGGGGAGCTAAGCTATGGCTACACCTTC
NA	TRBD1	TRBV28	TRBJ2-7	CASRQTGNRIYEQYF	TGTGCCAGCAGGCAGACAGGGAATAGAATTTACGAGCAGTACTTC
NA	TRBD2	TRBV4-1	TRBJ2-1	CASSLVTGTRSNEQFF	TGCGCCAGCAGCCTCGTCACCGGGACTAGGAGCAATGAGCAGTTCTTC
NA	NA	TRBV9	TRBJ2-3	CASSKHILAVSTDTQYF	TGTGCCAGCAGCAAACACATACTAGCAGTCAGCACAGATACGCAGTATTTT
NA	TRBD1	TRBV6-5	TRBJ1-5	CASSQGQRNQPQHF	TGTGCCAGCAGCCAGGGACAGCGCAATCAGCCCCAGCATTTT
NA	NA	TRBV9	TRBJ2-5	CASSVGGLGGETQYF	TGTGCCAGCAGCGTAGGCGGGTTAGGGGGAGAGACCCAGTACTTC
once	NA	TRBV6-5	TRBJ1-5	CASSRGGVGQPQHF	TGTGCCAGCAGTAGAGGGGGTGTAGGTCAGCCCCAGCATTTT
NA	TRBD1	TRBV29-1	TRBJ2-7	CSVEGTAAYEQYF	TGCAGCGTTGAGGGGACAGCGGCCTACGAGCAGTACTTC
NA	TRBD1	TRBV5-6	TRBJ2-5	CASSPGTGVSETQYF	TGTGCCAGCAGCCCCGGGACAGGGGTCTCGGAGACCCAGTACTTC
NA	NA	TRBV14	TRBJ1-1	CASSQVGGGEAFF	TGTGCCAGCAGCCAAGTTGGAGGCGGTGAAGCTTTCTTT
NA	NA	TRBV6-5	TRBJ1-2	CASSQGSGGYTF	TGTGCCAGCAGTCAGGGAAGTGGTGGCTACACCTTC
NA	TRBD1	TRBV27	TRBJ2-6	CASSSHRGSRSGANVLTF	TGTGCCAGCAGTTCCCACAGGGGGTCCCGCTCTGGGGCCAACGTCCTGACTTTC
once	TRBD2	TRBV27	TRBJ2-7	CASSSLAGGPHEQYF	TGTGCCAGCAGCTCACTAGCGGGAGGGCCCCACGAGCAGTACTTC
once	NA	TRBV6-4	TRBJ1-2	CASSDTLDYNGGYTF	TGTGCCAGCAGTGACACCCTGGACTATAACGGGGGCTACACCTTC
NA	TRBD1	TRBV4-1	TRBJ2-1	CASSRETGQGYNEQFF	TGCGCCAGCAGCCGAGAAACGGGACAGGGGTACAATGAGCAGTTCTTC
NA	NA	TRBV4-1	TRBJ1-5	CASSHPPVRNQPQHF	TGCGCCAGCAGCCACCCGCCAGTCCGCAATCAGCCCCAGCATTTT
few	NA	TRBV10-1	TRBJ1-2	CASTFGSRQATNYGYTF	TGCGCCAGCACCTTCGGTAGTAGACAGGCTACTAACTATGGCTACACCTTC
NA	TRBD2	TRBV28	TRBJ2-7	CASSGTSGTSYEQYF	TGTGCCAGCAGTGGGACTAGCGGGACCTCCTACGAGCAGTACTTC
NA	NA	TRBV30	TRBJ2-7	CAWRGIRDSSSYEQYF	TGTGCCTGGAGGGGTATCCGGGACTCGAGCTCCTACGAGCAGTACTTC
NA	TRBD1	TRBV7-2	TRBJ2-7	CASSPGQGLILYYEQYF	TGTGCCAGCAGCCCGGGACAGGGCCTCATCCTATACTACGAGCAGTACTTC
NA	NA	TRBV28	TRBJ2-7	CASSFPVLF	TGTGCCAGCAGTTTCCCGGTCCTCTTC
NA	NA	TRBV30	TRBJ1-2	CDNRRWAYGYTF	TGTGACAATAGACGGTGGGCCTATGGCTACACCTTC
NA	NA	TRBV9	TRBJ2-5	CASSSYGEAEPQYF	TGTGCCAGCAGCTCTTATGGAGAAGCAGAGCCCCAGTACTTC